This T cell receptor beta chain was retrieved from a study of blood T cell repertoires in COVID-19. Turning to the study itself: Nucleic acid was either cDNA or gDNA, and it came from T cells, B-cell-depleted T cells, or PBMCs.

Trimming stripped 7 bases from V and 0 bases from J, with 9 bases between. The CDR3 totals 13 residues. The germline gives CDR1 SNHLY, CDR2 FYNNEI. As processed by the authors: From reference gene primer amplification, estimates of nucleated cell counts were derived. Repertoires were generated with immunoSEQ multiplex PCR, while TCRdb's copy carries only in-frame clones and drops some. That table furnishes V, J and clone size, whereas the DNA furnished D and trimming. The sample includes around 130,000 clones, roughly 86% of them seen just once. Sequenced: peripheral blood. The chain carries TRBV2 and TRBJ1-1, with D perhaps TRBD1 (5 bases). The TCR originated in a woman aged 45-60 years who had recovered from COVID-19. This CDR3 is CASKRGMNTEAFF. CDR3 nucleotide sequence: TGTGCCAGCAAACGGGGGATGAACACTGAAGCTTTCTTT.